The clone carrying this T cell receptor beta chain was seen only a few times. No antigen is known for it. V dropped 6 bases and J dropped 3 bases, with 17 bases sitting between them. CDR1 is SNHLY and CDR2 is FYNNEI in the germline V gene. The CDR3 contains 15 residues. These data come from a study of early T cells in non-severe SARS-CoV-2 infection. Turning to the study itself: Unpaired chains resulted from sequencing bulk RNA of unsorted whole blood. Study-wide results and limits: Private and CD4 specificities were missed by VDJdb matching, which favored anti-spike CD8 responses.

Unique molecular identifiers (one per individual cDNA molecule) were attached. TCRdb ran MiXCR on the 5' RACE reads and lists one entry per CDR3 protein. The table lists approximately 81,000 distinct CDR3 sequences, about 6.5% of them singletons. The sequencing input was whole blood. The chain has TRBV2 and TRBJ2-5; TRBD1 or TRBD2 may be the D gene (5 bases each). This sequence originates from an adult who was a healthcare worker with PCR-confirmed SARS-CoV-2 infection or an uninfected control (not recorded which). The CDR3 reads CASSPPGTEEETQYF. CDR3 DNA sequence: TGTGCCAGCAGCCCTCCCGGGACGGAGGAAGAGACCCAGTACTTC.